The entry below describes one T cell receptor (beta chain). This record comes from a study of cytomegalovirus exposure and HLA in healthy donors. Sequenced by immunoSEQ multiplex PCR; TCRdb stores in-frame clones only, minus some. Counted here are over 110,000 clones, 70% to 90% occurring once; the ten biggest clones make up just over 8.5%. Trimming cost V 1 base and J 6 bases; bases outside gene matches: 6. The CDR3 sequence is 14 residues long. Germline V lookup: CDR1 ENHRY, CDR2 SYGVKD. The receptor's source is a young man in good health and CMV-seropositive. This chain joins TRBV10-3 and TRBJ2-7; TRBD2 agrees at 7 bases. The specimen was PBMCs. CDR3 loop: CAISELAGAAEQYF. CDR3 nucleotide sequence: TGTGCCATCAGTGAGTTGGCGGGAGCGGCCGAGCAGTACTTC.